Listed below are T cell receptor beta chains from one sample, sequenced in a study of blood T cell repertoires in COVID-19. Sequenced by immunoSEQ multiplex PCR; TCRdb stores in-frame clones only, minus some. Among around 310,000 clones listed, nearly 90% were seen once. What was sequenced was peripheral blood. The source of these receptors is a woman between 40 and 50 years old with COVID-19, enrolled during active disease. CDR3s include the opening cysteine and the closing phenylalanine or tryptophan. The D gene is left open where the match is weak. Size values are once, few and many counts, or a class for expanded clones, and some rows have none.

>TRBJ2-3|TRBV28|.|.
TGTGCCAGCAGAGCGGTCGGGGGAGCTGGCACAGATACGCAGTATTTT
CASRAVGGAGTDTQYF
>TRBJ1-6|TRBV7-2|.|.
TGTGCCAGCAGCTTAGCGTTCCCCTGGCAGGGATTTTATAATTCACCCCTCCACTTT
CASSLAFPWQGFYNSPLHF
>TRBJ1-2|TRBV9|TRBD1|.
TGTGCCAGCAGCTCCCGACAGGGCTTCAACTATGGCTACACCTTC
CASSSRQGFNYGYTF
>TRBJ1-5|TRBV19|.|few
TGTGCCAGTAGTATAGCGGGGCAGCCCCAGCATTTT
CASSIAGQPQHF
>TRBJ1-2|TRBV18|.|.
TGTGCCAGCTCACCCCAAGCGGACCCCAACTATGGCTACACCTTC
CASSPQADPNYGYTF
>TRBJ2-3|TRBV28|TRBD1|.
TGTGCCAGCAGCCGCCCCTTGACAGGGTCCCCTAGCACAGATACGCAGTATTTT
CASSRPLTGSPSTDTQYF
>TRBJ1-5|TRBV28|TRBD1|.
TGTGCCAGCAGCACATCTGGGACAGGGAACCTTCAGCCCCAGCATTTT
CASSTSGTGNLQPQHF
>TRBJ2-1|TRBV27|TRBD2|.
TGTGCCAGCAGTTTACAAACTAGCGGGCTGTACTCCTACAATGAGCAGTTCTTC
CASSLQTSGLYSYNEQFF
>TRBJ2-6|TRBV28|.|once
TGTGCCAGCAGTTCTGGACATCGTGGGGCCAACGTCCTGACTTTC
CASSSGHRGANVLTF
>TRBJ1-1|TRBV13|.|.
TGTGCCAGCAGCTTAGTGGGGCGTCCCGGGCTTGAAGCTTTCTTT
CASSLVGRPGLEAFF
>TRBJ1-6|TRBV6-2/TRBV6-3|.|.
TGTGCCAGCAGTTATGACACACGGGGTTCACCCCTCCACTTT
CASSYDTRGSPLHF
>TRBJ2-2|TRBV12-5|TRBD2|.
TGTGCTCGGGGGGGGCGGGGCGGGAGAGCCGGGGAGCTGTTTTTT
CARGGRGGRAGELFF
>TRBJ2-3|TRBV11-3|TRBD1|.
TGTGCCAGCAGCGACCGAAGGGGTGACAGGGGCACAGATACGCAGTATTTT
CASSDRRGDRGTDTQYF
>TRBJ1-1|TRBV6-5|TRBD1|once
TGTGCCAGCAGTTGGGACAGAGCAACCCTGAACACTGAAGCTTTCTTT
CASSWDRATLNTEAFF
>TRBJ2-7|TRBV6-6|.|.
TGTGCCAGCAGTTTCCCAGGGAAGCAGTACTTC
CASSFPGKQYF
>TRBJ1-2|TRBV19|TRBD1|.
TGTGCCAGTAAGACGGGCGACAGGGCATCAAATCGTGGCTACACCTTC
CASKTGDRASNRGYTF
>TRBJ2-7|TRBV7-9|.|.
TGTGCCAGCAGCTTAGGGTTAGGAGAAGTGAAGCAGTACTTC
CASSLGLGEVKQYF
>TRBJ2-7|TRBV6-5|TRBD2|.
TGTGCCAGCAGTCACATGCGGGAGAGCGAGCAGTACTTC
CASSHMRESEQYF
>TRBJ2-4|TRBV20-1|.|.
TGCAGTGCTAGTCCAGAGCGAGGGGGATCGGCCAAAAACATTCAGTACTTC
CSASPERGGSAKNIQYF
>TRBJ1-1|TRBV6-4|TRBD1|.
TGTGCCAGCAGCAGGGGACAGAGAGAAGAAGCTTTCTTT
CASSRGQREEAFF
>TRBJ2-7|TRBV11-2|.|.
TGTGCCAGCAGCTTAGATTGGACAGCTTACGAGCAGTACTTC
CASSLDWTAYEQYF
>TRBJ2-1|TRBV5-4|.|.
TGTGCCAGCAGCCTGGGGACTGACTCCTACAATGAGCAGTTCTTC
CASSLGTDSYNEQFF
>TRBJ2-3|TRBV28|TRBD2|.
TGTGCCAGCAGTTTACTTGTGGGGGGGGTAACAGATACGCAGTATTTT
CASSLLVGGVTDTQYF
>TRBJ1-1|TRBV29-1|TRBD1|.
TGCAGCGTCTGGACAGGGCTGAACACTGAAGCTTTCTTT
CSVWTGLNTEAFF
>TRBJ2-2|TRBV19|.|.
TGTGCCAGTACTATCGGAGGTTCCACCGGGGAGCTGTTTTTT
CASTIGGSTGELFF
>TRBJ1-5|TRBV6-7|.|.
TGTGCCAGCTACCAACCCCCGGAGAAGCTTCCCCAGCATTTT
CASYQPPEKLPQHF
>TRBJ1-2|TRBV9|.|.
TGTGCCAGCAGCCCAGAGGGCGTCCGGGGCTACACCTTC
CASSPEGVRGYTF